The sequence of this T cell receptor (beta chain) was determined in a study of chemoradiotherapy in HPV16-positive cancers. Findings and caveats of the study: Functional assays defining HPV-specific T cells used only a couple of HPV16-positive patients. HPV-responsive T-cell expansion during chemoradiotherapy was linked to improved recurrence-free survival in HPV16-positive patients.

In regard to this clone: Its antigen is not identified.

TCRdb keeps only in-frame clones here, not all; method: immunoSEQ multiplex PCR. The sample lists 9,500 to 12,000 clones; about 68% were seen once. CDR1 and CDR2 from the germline V gene are SGHTA and FQGNSA. The V segment lost 5 bases and the J segment 8 bases; nucleotides outside the gene matches: 13. The CDR3 is 15 amino acids. This sample was obtained from a patient who underwent chemoradiotherapy. This TCR was sampled from a human donor with HPV-associated anogenital cancer. V and J are TRBV7-2 and TRBJ1-2; 8 bases agree with TRBD1. The CDR3 DNA reads as TGTGCCAGCAGCCCGGGGACAGGACTACGGGGGGGCTACACCTTC. It yields the protein CASSPGTGLRGGYTF.